The entry below gives a single T cell receptor (beta chain) sequence along with its context. Its antigen is undetermined. These data come from a study of cytomegalovirus exposure and HLA in healthy donors. Study-wide results and caveats: A later analysis reportedly identified an Asian-associated ancestry cluster as carrying fewer N-insertions than the approximately 620-donor mean.

Vbeta (60) and Jbeta (13) primers were used in the PCR. Generated by immunoSEQ multiplex PCR, the TCRdb table keeps only in-frame clones and is missing some. The sample contains under 150,000 clones, roughly three quarters of which appear only once. The germline gives CDR1 MNHNY, CDR2 SVGAGI (reference sequence). V lost 3 bases and J lost 4, with 15 bases in between. CDR3 length: 15 residues. The receptor comes from a male donor in good health and CMV-seronegative. Sequencing input: PBMCs. V and J are TRBV6-6 and TRBJ2-5; D possibly corresponds to TRBD2 (7 bases). The CDR3 loop reads CASSYKGGAIETQYF. The CDR3 region has the DNA TGTGCCAGCAGTTATAAAGGGGGGGCCATAGAGACCCAGTACTTC.